This TCR beta chain appears in the sequencing data of a study of shared T cell receptors in the human thymus (dated by TCRdb to the early 2020s). Study-level background: The study examined how self-reactive, shared T-cell receptor alpha chains are generated in the human thymus.

About this clone itself: The target of this receptor is not known. Per-base quality was not reported, and no clone a single base away is much larger than it.

The germline ends are 15 bases apart after V is trimmed by 0 bases and J by 0 bases. Measured from the cysteine to the phenylalanine, the CDR3 is 17 residues long. The entry retains the CDR3 DNA only, 51 bases that are in frame from base 1. The germline V gene encodes CDR1 LGHNT and CDR2 FRNRAP. The method was the immunoSEQ multiplex PCR assay. What TCRdb holds here is the immuneACCESS table cut down to in-frame rearrangements. Part of the clones is not present; checked against another copy, under half of the missing clones reflect an unresolved V gene, and the others are unexplained. This sample comprises some 720,000 clones, 88% of them detected only once. 0.0085% to 0.012% of the sample is held by the ten biggest clonotypes. The sample was also linked to a second study, of human thymus T cells. The second source states: In Finland, the donors were immunologically healthy infants who were having open corrective cardiac surgery for congenital heart defects. Thymus tissue was collected as surgical resects that were removed during corrective cardiac surgery. Usage of V and J gene segments appeared to be biased in both the thymic and the peripheral blood repertoires. According to the related research, thymic TCR repertoires were highly overlapping among unrelated individuals. The study used under 10 infant thymus samples plus four related peripheral blood samples to characterize TCR alpha and beta repertoires. The cohort included about 6 male and a couple of female infants, with donor ages spanning 7 to 244 days. Thymocytes were released mechanically from tissue and stored at -70 °C as pellets of about 9-32 million cells. A QIAsymphony instrument was used to extract genomic DNA from the frozen cell pellets. The immunoSEQ multiplex PCR assay was used to amplify the TCRB and TCRAD loci from a standardized amount of quality-controlled genomic DNA. The amplicons covered the V(D)J region and were long enough to include the CDR3 and to identify the V and J genes. Amplicon sequencing was performed on an Illumina platform through the commercial immunoSEQ service. Corrections for primer bias and sequencing errors followed previously described methods, while TCRAD and TCRB definitions were based on the IMGT database. immunoSEQ Analyzer 3.0 and VDJTools were used for repertoire analysis, which covered basic statistics, V/J segment usage, diversity estimates, rarefaction and pairwise overlap. Diversity was estimated using the Chao1, ChaoE, Efron-Thisted, Shannon and inverse Simpson indices, and was also estimated on datasets down-sampled to the size of the smallest sample. For repertoire overlap, CDR3 nucleotide sequence, V gene and J gene had to match strictly, and clustering was done by Jaccard-based multidimensional scaling. On average, around 810,000 unique TCRB clonotypes were obtained from thymus samples, compared with roughly 84,000 from blood samples.

The receptor's source is a boy under three years old with a congenital heart defect. Donor details come from another sample of the same person, matched by shared clones. The sequenced material came from thymocytes. The chain joins TRBV12-5 to TRBJ2-7; tentative D gene TRBD1, with 6 bases matching. The CDR3 amino acid sequence is: CASGLVLDRQSSYEQYF. The nucleotide sequence reads as follows: TGTGCTAGTGGTTTGGTACTAGACAGGCAGAGCTCCTACGAGCAGTACTTC. The entire variable domain, with the stretches around the CDR3 drawn from the reference TRBV12-5 and TRBJ2-7 proteins, is DARVTQTPRHKVTEMGQEVTMRCQPILGHNTVFWYRQTMMQGLELLAYFRNRAPLDDSGMPKDRFSAEMPDATLATLKIQPSEPRDSAVYFCASGLVLDRQSSYEQYFGPGTRLTVT.